This TCR beta chain appears in the sequencing data of a study of Ad26.COV2.S vaccination and SARS-CoV-2 variants. Clones were read by immunoSEQ multiplex PCR, and TCRdb kept only the in-frame ones, dropping some. The sample holds some 400,000 clones; about 88% are singletons and the top ten take 1.9%. The treatment: over 15 received Ad26.COV2.S at low or high dose, single or two shots; roughly five received placebo; per-sample allocation not given. On day 63 after the first injection, vaccine and placebo recipients gave samples. SARS-CoV-2 spike from the Wuhan strain was encoded by the vaccine, an Ad26 vector. As for this clone: What it binds is unknown. The junction and the germline gene differ at one end; a read error may be behind it.

The CDR3 is 11 amino acids. Looked up from germline, CDR1 is MNHEY and CDR2 is SVGAGI. Study findings and constraints: Vaccinees and placebo recipients showed similar non-spike TCR breadth.

The sample was peripheral blood, taken in a trial of Ad26.COV2.S vaccine versus placebo. V usage is TRBV6-5 and J usage is TRBJ2-1; weak D call: TRBD1 (5 bases). The TCR was taken from a person aged 18-65 years who received the Ad26.COV2.S COVID-19 vaccine or a placebo. CDR3: CASSDSGEQFF. The CDR3 DNA is TGTGCCAGCAGTGACTCAGGGGAGCAGTTCTTC.